The clone carrying this T cell receptor (beta chain) was counted between two and nine times. This sample is part of a study of blood T cell repertoires in COVID-19. The wider study: COVID-19 samples from acute and convalescent phases originated in the United States, Italy and Spain. From T cells, B-cell-depleted T cells, or PBMCs came the material, which was cDNA or gDNA.

Authors' processing steps: The authors estimated nucleated cell counts from reference gene primer amplification. The data were produced by immunoSEQ multiplex PCR, yet TCRdb's version contains in-frame clones alone and is incomplete. That table furnishes V, J and clone size, whereas the DNA furnished D and trimming. The repertoire consists of roughly 100,000 clones, with approximately 84% occurring once and the leading ten covering 3.5% to 5%. Per germline, CDR1 MNHEY and CDR2 SVGEGT. The CDR3 consists of 13 residues. Germline trimming cut 4 bases from V and 4 bases from J; bases unmatched to any gene: 1.

This sequence was found in a human donor in a cohort sampled during active COVID-19. The chain employs TRBV6-2 or TRBV6-3 and TRBJ2-1; 7 nucleotides align to TRBD2. Sequenced sample: peripheral blood. CDR3 DNA: TGTGCCAGCAGTTGGGGGGGGTACAATGAGCAGTTCTTC. This gives the protein CASSWGGYNEQFF.